Ten or more counts support the clone carrying this T cell receptor beta chain. One entry per CDR3 protein, called by TCRdb with MiXCR from the RT-PCR reads. The sample lists hundreds of thousands of distinct CDR3 sequences; over 12% were seen once. This CDR3 is 13 amino acids long. The germline gives CDR1 SGHNT, CDR2 YENEEA. V was shortened by 5 bases and J by 4 bases, with 9 bases between the two germline ends. The chain recombines TRBV11-3 with TRBJ2-1; D gene unclear. The sequenced sample was memory CD4+ T cells from blood. The source is a female donor in good health, serving as a healthy control. CDR3 region: CASSQSTYNEQFF. The CDR3 coding sequence is TGTGCCAGCAGCCAAAGCACGTACAATGAGCAGTTCTTC.